These 26 T cell receptor beta chains came from one sample sequenced in a study of cytomegalovirus exposure and HLA in healthy donors. Primers: 60 Vbeta forward and 13 Jbeta reverse. The protocol was immunoSEQ multiplex PCR, while the TCRdb copy is restricted to in-frame clones and leaves out a portion. The table includes approximately 240,000 clones, just over 75% detected once. Sequencing used PBMCs. These receptors were collected from a woman aged 60-75 years in good health and CMV-seropositive.

The V call is TRBV14, the J call TRBJ2-7; 7 positions agree with TRBD1. V dropped 3 bases and J dropped 4; count of bases not matched to a gene: 9. The CDR3 spans 15 residues. Germline values: CDR1 SGHDN, CDR2 FVKESK. CDR3 bases: TGTGCCAGCAGCCACTCACCCGGGACAGCTTACGAGCAGTACTTC. This codes for CASSHSPGTAYEQYF.

The chain combines TRBV30 with TRBJ2-1, with 10 positions matching TRBD1. The CDR3 has 17 amino acids. V shed 0 bases and J 7 bases; nucleotides not matched to a gene: 12. Germline V CDR1 and CDR2: GTSNPN, SVGIG (reference sequence). CDR3: CAWSVLTSKDRGNEQFF. As DNA, the CDR3 is TGTGCCTGGAGTGTACTCACCTCTAAGGACAGGGGGAATGAGCAGTTCTTC.

V and J are TRBV4-2 and TRBJ2-5; 11 positions agree with TRBD2. The junction had 14 bases not matched to a gene; V was cut back by 3 bases and J by 5 bases. This CDR3 has 18 residues. The germline V gene encodes CDR1 LGHNA and CDR2 YNFKEQ. The CDR3 reads CASSQYKTLAGGVETQYF. CDR3 bases: TGTGCCAGCAGCCAGTACAAAACCCTAGCGGGAGGCGTGGAGACCCAGTACTTC.

The chain is built from TRBV9 and TRBJ2-5; D perhaps matches TRBD2 (6 bases). Trimming left V 0 bases short and J 2 bases short, with 14 bases between. In germline, CDR1 is SGDLS, CDR2 YYNGEE. This CDR3 has 16 amino acids. The CDR3 protein is CASSVGPSGQQETQYF. CDR3 coding DNA: TGTGCCAGCAGCGTAGGACCCAGCGGGCAACAAGAGACCCAGTACTTC.

The chain recombines TRBV7-8 with TRBJ2-4; 14 bases line up with TRBD2. Germline CDR1 and CDR2: SGHVS and FQNEAQ. V gave up 4 bases and J gave up 10 bases; unmatched junction bases: 3. CDR3 length: 14 amino acids. The CDR3 coding sequence is TGTGCCAGCAGCTCAGGACTAGCGGGAGGAATTCAGTACTTC. This encodes CASSSGLAGGIQYF.

The genes are TRBV19 and TRBJ2-7; 7 bases are shared with TRBD1. Germline V gene data show CDR1 as LNHDA and CDR2 as SQIVND (reference sequence). This CDR3 region has 15 residues. Germline trimming cut 2 bases from V and 3 bases from J; bases unmatched to any gene: 7. The CDR3 loop is CASSISGTEVYEQYF. The CDR3 nucleotides read TGTGCCAGTAGTATATCCGGGACAGAGGTCTACGAGCAGTACTTC.

This clone was observed a handful of times. The chain uses TRBV10-3 and TRBJ1-4; perhaps TRBD1 as D (5 bases). The germline V and J ends were trimmed by 3 bases and 0 bases, with 8 bases remaining between them. CDR3 length equals 15 residues. Germline values: CDR1 ENHRY, CDR2 SYGVKD. CDR3 DNA sequence: TGTGCCATCAGTGAAGGGGTCACAACTAATGAAAAACTGTTTTTT. This encodes CAISEGVTTNEKLFF.

The chain couples TRBV10-3 to TRBJ1-5, with 9 bases matching TRBD1. Trimming removed 4 bases from V and 3 bases from J; junction bases left unmatched: 4. The CDR3 is 15 residues long. CDR1 and CDR2 (germline): ENHRY, SYGVKD. The CDR3 coding sequence is TGTGCCATCAGTGGGGGACAGGGTTACAATCAGCCCCAGCATTTT. Amino acid sequence: CAISGGQGYNQPQHF.

The chain uses TRBV28 and TRBJ1-1; D perhaps matches TRBD1 (6 bases). Germline V lookup: CDR1 MDHEN, CDR2 SYDVKM. The CDR3 is 13 residues long. The CDR3 DNA reads TGTGCGGGGCGACGGACAGCGAACACTGAAGCTTTCTTT. Amino acid sequence: CAGRRTANTEAFF.

This clone was found once. This sequence joins TRBV7-2 and TRBJ1-5; 7 nucleotides match TRBD1. Germline CDR1 SGHTA, CDR2 FQGNSA. The junction had 8 bases not matched to a gene; V was cut back by 6 bases and J by 0 bases. This CDR3 is built from 16 residues. The CDR3 protein is CASRTSGTDSNQPQHF. CDR3 DNA: TGTGCCAGCAGGACGTCAGGGACAGATAGCAATCAGCCCCAGCATTTT.

V gene TRBV28 combines with J gene TRBJ1-2; the D gene is possibly TRBD1 (5 bases). Germline V CDR1 and CDR2: MDHEN, SYDVKM. CDR3 length: 14 amino acids. The V gene lost 4 bases and the J gene lost 6 bases, with 15 bases spanning the gap. This chain's CDR3 is CASSYQGRWDGYTF. The CDR3 DNA is TGTGCCAGCAGTTACCAGGGTAGATGGGATGGCTACACCTTC.

The genes are TRBV5-6 and TRBJ2-7, with no clear D. Trimming removed 6 bases at V and 7 bases at J, with 17 bases between. Germline V gene lookup returns CDR1 SGHDT and CDR2 YYEEEE. The CDR3 is 13 residues long. The CDR3 DNA reads as TGTGCCAGCAACAACTACGGTCCCGGGGAGCAGTACTTC. Its translation is CASNNYGPGEQYF.

V gene TRBV7-8 combines with J gene TRBJ2-5, with D perhaps matching TRBD2 (5 bases). From germline, CDR1 is SGHVS and CDR2 FQNEAQ. This CDR3 comprises 15 residues. Trimming cost V 3 bases and J 0 bases, with 11 bases left between them. The DNA for the CDR3 is TGTGCCAGCAGCTTTAGCAGGAGGTACCAAGAGACCCAGTACTTC. Residues: CASSFSRRYQETQYF. Drawing the rest from reference TRBV7-8 and TRBJ2-5, the complete variable domain is GAGVSQSPRYKVAKRGQDVALRCDPISGHVSLFWYQQALGQGPEFLTYFQNEAQLDKSGLPSDRFFAERPEGSVSTLKIQRTQQEDSAVYLCASSFSRRYQETQYFGPGTRLLVL.

The J gene is TRBJ2-3, the V gene TRBV30; D is possibly TRBD2 (7 bases). Deletions cut 0 bases from V and 4 bases from J, with 14 bases between. This CDR3 contains 15 residues. The germline gives CDR1 GTSNPN, CDR2 SVGIG (reference sequence). The chain's CDR3 is CAWSVGGGGPDTQYF. CDR3 coding DNA: TGTGCCTGGAGTGTAGGTGGGGGGGGCCCAGATACGCAGTATTTT.

This chain joins TRBV6-6 and TRBJ1-1; a possible D gene is TRBD1 (6 bases). Germline CDR1 reads MNHNY; CDR2 reads SVGAGI (reference sequence). CDR3 size: 13 residues. V dropped 0 bases and J dropped 6 bases, with 8 bases sitting between them. The CDR3 reads CASSYSRGSEAFF. CDR3 DNA sequence: TGTGCCAGCAGTTACTCGAGGGGGTCTGAAGCTTTCTTT.

V usage is TRBV27 and J usage is TRBJ2-2; 11 bases agree with TRBD2. Germline values: CDR1 MNHEY, CDR2 SMNVEV (reference sequence). The CDR3 has 15 amino acids. With V trimmed by 8 bases and J by 6 bases, 8 bases remained unmatched. The CDR3 DNA reads as TGTGCCAGCGGGTCTAGCGGGGGGCCGGCCGGGGAGCTGTTTTTT. Protein: CASGSSGGPAGELFF.

Concerning this clone itself: The junction departs from germline at one end; a sequencing error may be responsible. The chain joins TRBV7-9 to TRBJ1-4; 12 nucleotides line up with TRBD1. This CDR3 contains 13 residues. Germline CDR1 is SEHNR and CDR2 is FQNEAQ (reference sequence). CDR3 amino acids: CSSSYGTGGKLFF. The CDR3 DNA reads as TGTTCCAGCAGCTACGGGACAGGGGGCAAACTGTTTTTT.

As DNA, the CDR3 is TGCGCCAGCAGCCAAGCCCTAAACAGTGCCTATGGCTACACCTTC. Protein product: CASSQALNSAYGYTF. This chain joins TRBV4-1 and TRBJ1-2, with D hard to call. V was clipped by 1 base and J by 4 bases, with 13 bases between them. The germline gives CDR1 MGHRA, CDR2 YSYEKL. This CDR3 contains 15 residues.

This rearrangement joins TRBV5-1 to TRBJ2-3; TRBD2 aligns across 12 bases. The CDR3 has 14 amino acids. Looked up from germline, CDR1 is SGHRS and CDR2 is YFSETQ. V gave up 3 bases and J gave up 6 bases; unmatched junction bases: 2. The CDR3 sequence is CASSSTSGSDTQYF. As DNA, the CDR3 is TGCGCCAGCAGCTCGACTAGCGGGAGCGATACGCAGTATTTT.

The chain couples TRBV5-1 to TRBJ2-1; 12 bases are a match to TRBD2. The ends lost 3 bases at V and 4 bases at J; junction bases unmatched: 8. From germline, CDR1 is SGHRS and CDR2 YFSETQ. The CDR3 covers 17 residues. This CDR3 reads CASSSGGTSGLYNEQFF. The CDR3 DNA follows: TGCGCCAGCAGCTCAGGAGGGACTAGCGGGCTTTACAATGAGCAGTTCTTC.

This chain joins TRBV2 and TRBJ1-1, with 10 bases that match TRBD1. This CDR3 is built from 12 residues. Unmatched junction bases numbered 4, after V lost 4 bases and J lost 11 bases. Germline CDR1 reads SNHLY; CDR2 reads FYNNEI. The DNA of the CDR3 is TGTGCCAGCAGTGGACAGGGGGCAATTGCTTTCTTT. The encoded protein is CASSGQGAIAFF.

The table lists this clone with a count of one. The chain carries TRBV5-1 and TRBJ2-1; 9 bases agree with TRBD2. In germline, CDR1 is SGHRS, CDR2 YFSETQ. With V trimmed by 6 bases and J by 8 bases, 9 bases remained unmatched. This CDR3 has 14 amino acids. In DNA, the CDR3 is TGCGCCAGCAACGGCGGGGGGGCCACGGATGAGCAGTTCTTC. It encodes CASNGGGATDEQFF. Using reference TRBV5-1 and TRBJ2-1 for the parts outside the CDR3, the full variable domain is KAGVTQTPRYLIKTRGQQVTLSCSPISGHRSVSWYQQTPGQGLQFLFEYFSETQRNKGNFPGRFSGRQFSNSRSEMNVSTLELGDSALYLCASNGGGATDEQFFGPGTRLTVL.

J is TRBJ1-2 and V is TRBV28, with TRBD1 matching over 7 bases. The V gene end was trimmed by 1 base and the J gene end by 7 bases; junction bases not matched to a gene: 15. From germline, CDR1 is MDHEN and CDR2 SYDVKM. This CDR3 region has 17 residues. For the CDR3, the DNA is TGTGCCAGCAGTTTATTGGTAGCGGGGTCAGGGGGTCGTGGCTACACCTTC. Translated, it gives CASSLLVAGSGGRGYTF.

This chain connects TRBV6-1 to TRBJ2-5, with 8 bases matching TRBD1. Matching the DNA end better, TRBJ2-7 makes the J call doubtful. The V gene's germline CDR1 is MNHNS and CDR2 SASEGT. This CDR3 has 14 residues. CDR3 in amino acids: CASSPGGVSYEQYF. CDR3 coding DNA: TGTGCCAGCAGCCCAGGGGGCGTCTCCTACGAGCAGTACTTC.

The chain uses TRBV10-3 and TRBJ1-4, with no clear D. V was cut by 7 bases and J by 4 bases, with 13 bases left in between. CDR1 is ENHRY, CDR2 SYGVKD, per germline. This CDR3 is built from 14 residues. For the CDR3, the DNA is TGTGCCATCAATGAAGACGGAGGTAATGAAAAACTGTTTTTT. Its translation is CAINEDGGNEKLFF.

The gene calls are TRBV19 and TRBJ2-3, with 8 positions matching TRBD2. This CDR3 has 15 amino acids. After removal of 4 bases from V and 2 bases from J, the junction contained 5 bases not matched to a gene. Germline V lookup: CDR1 LNHDA, CDR2 SQIVND (reference sequence). The CDR3 nucleotides are TGTGCCAGTAGTAGTAGACTAGCGCTCACAGATACGCAGTATTTT. Protein product: CASSSRLALTDTQYF.